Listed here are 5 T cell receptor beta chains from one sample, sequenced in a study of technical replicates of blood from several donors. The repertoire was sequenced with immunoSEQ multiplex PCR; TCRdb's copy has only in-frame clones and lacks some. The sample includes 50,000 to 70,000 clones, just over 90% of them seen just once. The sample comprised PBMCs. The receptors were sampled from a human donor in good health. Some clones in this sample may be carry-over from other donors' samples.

In DNA, the CDR3 is TGTGCCAGCAGCGGGGACCAGGGGGGAGCCAAAAACATTCAGTACTTC. It is translated as CASSGDQGGAKNIQYF. V usage is TRBV2 and J usage is TRBJ2-4, with D maybe TRBD1 (7 bases). Germline V gene data show CDR1 as SNHLY and CDR2 as FYNNEI. This CDR3 spans 16 amino acids. Trimming removed 6 bases at V and 0 bases at J, with 15 bases between.

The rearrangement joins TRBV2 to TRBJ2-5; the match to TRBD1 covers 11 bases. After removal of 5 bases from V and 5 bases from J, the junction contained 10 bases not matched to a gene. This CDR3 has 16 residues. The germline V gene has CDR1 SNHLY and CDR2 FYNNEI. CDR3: CASSSTGTGGRETQYF. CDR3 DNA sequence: TGTGCCAGCAGTTCAACCGGGACAGGGGGTAGGGAGACCCAGTACTTC.

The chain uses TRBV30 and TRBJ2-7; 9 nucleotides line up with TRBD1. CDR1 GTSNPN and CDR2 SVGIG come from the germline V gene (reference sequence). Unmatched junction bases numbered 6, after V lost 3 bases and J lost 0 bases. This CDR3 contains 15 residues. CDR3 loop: CAWRRQGGISYEQYF. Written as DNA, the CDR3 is TGTGCCTGGAGGAGACAGGGGGGGATCTCCTACGAGCAGTACTTC.

CDR3 in DNA: TGTGCCAGCAGCACCCAGGGATTTATGCGGGGGGGCCGATACGAGCAGTACTTC. Translating gives CASSTQGFMRGGRYEQYF. The chain carries TRBV7-2 and TRBJ2-7; 9 bases agree with TRBD2. Per the germline V gene, CDR1 is SGHTA and CDR2 is FQGNSA. The CDR3 length is 18 residues. V was pared by 5 bases and J by 4 bases, with 18 bases of the junction left unmatched.

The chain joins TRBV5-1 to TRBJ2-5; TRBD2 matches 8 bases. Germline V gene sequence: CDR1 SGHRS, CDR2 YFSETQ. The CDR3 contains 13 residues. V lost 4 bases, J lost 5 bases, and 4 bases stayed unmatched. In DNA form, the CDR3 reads TGCGCCAGCAGCCGGGAGGGGTTGGAGACCCAGTACTTC. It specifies CASSREGLETQYF.